This T cell receptor beta chain stems from a study of Ad26.COV2.S vaccination and SARS-CoV-2 variants. The treatment here: roughly 18 received Ad26.COV2.S at low or high dose, single or two shots; several received placebo; per-sample allocation not given. The samples were gathered on day 63 after the first injection of vaccine or placebo. Expression of Wuhan-strain SARS-CoV-2 spike came from the Ad26 vector that formed the vaccine. Concerning this clone: Its antigen remains unidentified.

TCRdb keeps only in-frame clones here, not all; method: immunoSEQ multiplex PCR. This repertoire shows 350,000 to 450,000 clones, approximately 83% found once; its top ten account for almost 7.5%. Study-wide results and limits: Vaccine recipients posted higher spike-specific TCR breadth than their placebo counterparts. Placebo recipients and vaccine recipients were similar in non-spike TCR breadth. Possibly, TCR breadth and depth analyses underestimated total T cell responses.

This CDR3 is 15 amino acids long. Per germline, CDR1 PRHDT and CDR2 FYEKMQ (reference sequence). The V segment lost 5 bases and the J segment 3 bases; nucleotides outside the gene matches: 4. This receptor was taken from a person between 18 and 65 years old who received the Ad26.COV2.S COVID-19 vaccine or a placebo. V and J are TRBV13 and TRBJ2-7; 13 nucleotides line up with TRBD2. Material: peripheral blood, obtained in a trial of Ad26.COV2.S vaccine versus placebo. In DNA, the CDR3 is TGTGCCAGCAGCCCCGGGACTAGCGGGGACTACGAGCAGTACTTC. This sequence encodes CASSPGTSGDYEQYF.